This passage covers 26 T cell receptor beta chains from one sample sequenced in a study of molecular identifiers for immune sequencing clone quantification. Each CDR3 protein is one row after TCRdb ran MiXCR on the PCR reads. The repertoire holds 300,000 to 400,000 distinct CDR3 sequences, about a fifth seen once, with approximately 0.8% in the top ten. Sequenced material: naive CD8+ T cells from blood, with Jurkat cell RNA spiked in. Specified subset: FACS-sorted CD8+CD4-CCR7+CD45RA+ naive T cells. Receptors were obtained from a human donor in good health. Some libraries in this study had Jurkat cell RNA spiked in.

This clonotype was counted at least ten times. The chain couples TRBV29-1 to TRBJ1-1; 7 positions match TRBD1. The length of the CDR3 is 13 residues. V lost 3 bases to trimming and J lost 5 bases; unmatched junction nucleotides: 6. Germline-derived CDR1 and CDR2 are SQVTM and ANQGSEA. CDR3 in DNA: TGCAGCGTTGATGGTCTCAGGGGGACTGAAGCTTTCTTT. Translated: CSVDGLRGTEAFF.

As regards this clonotype: The junction departs from the called germline gene at one end, perhaps through a read error. The chain has TRBV6-5 and TRBJ1-1, with D unresolved. The CDR3 covers 13 residues. CDR1 MNHEY and CDR2 SVGAGI come from the germline V gene. CDR3 in amino acids: CAGSYGPNTEAFF. In DNA form, the CDR3 reads TGTGCCGGCAGTTACGGGCCAAACACTGAAGCTTTCTTT.

As for this clonotype: A much larger clone sits a single nucleotide away, making a read error possible. The V call is TRBV7-9, the J call TRBJ2-2, with a tentative D call TRBD2 (5 bases). The CDR3 runs to 14 residues. Per the germline V gene, CDR1 is SEHNR and CDR2 is FQNEAQ (reference sequence). The chain's CDR3 is CASSSPLYTGEPFF. The CDR3 coding sequence is TGTGCCAGCAGCTCCCCCCTGTACACCGGGGAGCCGTTTTTT. Variable domain in full (rest from reference TRBV7-9 and TRBJ2-2): DTGVSQNPRHKITKRGQNVTFRCDPISEHNRLYWYRQTLGQGPEFLTYFQNEAQLEKSRLLSDRFSAERPKGSFSTLEIQRTEQGDSAMYLCASSSPLYTGEPFFGEGSRLTVL.

This clonotype appeared a few times. This chain connects TRBV27 to TRBJ2-7; tentatively, D is TRBD1 (6 bases). V lost 3 bases and J lost 2, with 11 bases in between. The CDR3 is 14 amino acids. Germline assignment: CDR1 MNHEY and CDR2 SMNVEV (reference sequence). The CDR3 loop reads CASSFSDRPYEQYF. In DNA form, the CDR3 reads TGTGCCAGCAGTTTTTCAGACAGGCCCTACGAGCAGTACTTC.

This chain links TRBV19 with TRBJ2-7, with D hard to call. CDR1 and CDR2 from the germline V gene are LNHDA and SQIVND (reference sequence). The V end lost 1 base, the J end lost 1 base, and 11 bases lay between the germline ends. The CDR3 covers 15 residues. CDR3 nucleotide sequence: TGTGCCAGTAGTATAGGTCACTTTGGGTCCTACGAGCAGTACTTC. This encodes CASSIGHFGSYEQYF.

J is TRBJ2-1 and V is TRBV19, with D possibly being TRBD1 (6 bases). The CDR3 sequence is 16 residues long. The V gene lost 5 bases and the J gene lost 10 bases, with 24 bases spanning the gap. Germline lookup yields CDR1 LNHDA and CDR2 SQIVND (reference sequence). The CDR3 here is CASSPTGTPAPWEQFF. In nucleotides, the CDR3 is TGTGCCAGTAGTCCAACCGGGACACCGGCGCCTTGGGAGCAGTTCTTC.

This clonotype was detected many times. J is TRBJ1-2 and V is TRBV7-9; D remains ambiguous. The CDR3 extends over 16 amino acids. CDR1 SEHNR and CDR2 FQNEAQ come from the germline V gene (reference sequence). The V gene lost 3 bases and the J gene lost 2 bases, with 16 bases spanning the gap. CDR3 sequence: CASSFGSTPSNYGYTF. The CDR3 DNA is TGTGCCAGCAGCTTCGGTTCTACACCTTCAAACTATGGCTACACCTTC.

This clonotype came up many times. V gene TRBV29-1 combines with J gene TRBJ2-3; D is undetermined. Germline CDR1 reads SQVTM; CDR2 reads ANQGSEA. The CDR3 is 10 residues long. The V end lost 8 bases, the J end lost 8 bases, and 11 bases lay between the germline ends. Here the CDR3 reads CSTTDGTQYF. CDR3 DNA: TGCAGCACAACCGATGGTACGCAGTATTTT.

This clonotype has a count of ten or more. The genes are TRBV5-5 and TRBJ2-3; D might be TRBD1 (6 bases). This CDR3 has 15 amino acids. V lost 4 bases and J lost 4, with 16 bases in between. Germline V gene lookup returns CDR1 SGHKS and CDR2 YYEKEE (reference sequence). CDR3 sequence reads: CASSAAPQGADTQYF. CDR3 nucleotides: TGTGCCAGCAGCGCCGCTCCACAGGGTGCAGATACGCAGTATTTT.

About this clonotype itself: This may be a read error, as it is one base from a much larger clone. J is TRBJ1-1 and V is TRBV7-9; D not resolved. The CDR3 extends over 14 amino acids. Germline CDR1 and CDR2: SEHNR and FQNEAQ (reference sequence). CDR3 residues: CASNLARVNTEAFF. DNA for the CDR3: TGTGCCAGCAACTTAGCGCGGGTGAACACTGAAGCTTTCTTT.

This clonotype was detected ten times or more. This chain connects TRBV20-1 to TRBJ2-2, with no clear D. Per germline, CDR1 DFQATT and CDR2 SNEGSKA (reference sequence). The CDR3 runs to 11 residues. V lost 3 bases to trimming and J lost 6 bases, with 5 bases between them. The CDR3 region is CSASGPGELFF. CDR3 nucleotides: TGCAGTGCTAGTGGGCCCGGGGAGCTGTTTTTT.

This clonotype was found many times. V usage is TRBV5-6 and J usage is TRBJ2-7; 8 bases fit TRBD1. Germline V gene data show CDR1 as SGHDT and CDR2 as YYEEEE. The CDR3 is 16 residues long. The junction had 6 bases not matched to a gene; V was cut back by 0 bases and J by 1 base. The CDR3 DNA follows: TGTGCCAGCAGCTTGGCCCGGCAGGGGGCTTCCTACGAGCAGTACTTC. Translation: CASSLARQGASYEQYF.

This clonotype was observed a handful of times. The chain employs TRBV11-2 and TRBJ1-1; D uncertain. Trimming shortened V by 2 bases and J by 2 bases, and 6 bases separated the two germline ends. The CDR3 is 13 amino acids. CDR1 and CDR2 (germline): SGHAT, FQNNGV. CDR3 amino acids: CASSLYSNTEAFF. The CDR3 DNA reads as TGTGCCAGCAGCTTATACAGTAACACTGAAGCTTTCTTT. Looking up the rest from reference TRBV11-2 and TRBJ1-1 gives the full variable domain: EAGVAQSPRYKIIEKRQSVAFWCNPISGHATLYWYQQILGQGPKLLIQFQNNGVVDDSQLPKDRFSAERLKGVDSTLKIQPAKLEDSAVYLCASSLYSNTEAFFGQGTRLTVV.

This clonotype showed up just a few times. CDR3 protein: CSARGLTSSYEQYF. Written as DNA, the CDR3 is TGCAGTGCTAGAGGACTTACCAGCTCCTACGAGCAGTACTTC. The V gene is TRBV20-1, the J gene TRBJ2-7; no reliable D call. Deletions cut 1 base from V and 0 bases from J, with 10 bases between. The CDR3 has 14 residues. Germline values: CDR1 DFQATT, CDR2 SNEGSKA (reference sequence).

Concerning this clonotype itself: This may arise from a read error, as a much more abundant clone is one base away. The gene calls are TRBV29-1 and TRBJ2-5; a weak D match, TRBD2 (5 bases). CDR3 length: 12 residues. CDR1 and CDR2 from the germline V gene are SQVTM and ANQGSEA. CDR3 in amino acids: CSVDWRVEIQYF. CDR3 DNA sequence: TGCAGCGTTGACTGGCGGGTTGAGATCCAGTACTTC.

The V and J genes are TRBV6-6 and TRBJ2-7; TRBD1 matches at 10 bases. This CDR3 region has 13 residues. Germline CDR1 reads MNHNY; CDR2 reads SVGAGI (reference sequence). V lost 6 bases and J lost 5; bases outside the gene matches: 4. CDR3 in DNA: TGTGCCAGCAGATTGACAGGGGGCGACGAGCAGTACTTC. It is translated as CASRLTGGDEQYF.

The gene calls are TRBV6-5 and TRBJ2-1, with 7 bases identical to TRBD2. The length of the CDR3 is 13 residues. Germline CDR1 is MNHEY and CDR2 is SVGAGI. The junction had 3 bases not matched to a gene; V was cut back by 2 bases and J by 8 bases. The CDR3: CASSYRTSDEQFF. In DNA form, the CDR3 reads TGTGCCAGCAGTTACCGGACTAGTGATGAGCAGTTCTTC.

V gene TRBV19 combines with J gene TRBJ2-5; D might be TRBD1 or TRBD2, each matching 5 bases. This CDR3 contains 14 residues. V dropped 5 bases and J dropped 2 bases, with 12 bases sitting between them. CDR1 LNHDA and CDR2 SQIVND come from the germline V gene (reference sequence). The CDR3 nucleotides are TGTGCCAGTAGTTCCTGGGACGGACAAGAGACCCAGTACTTC. Amino acids: CASSSWDGQETQYF. Full variable domain (missing parts from reference TRBV19 and TRBJ2-5): DGGITQSPKYLFRKEGQNVTLSCEQNLNHDAMYWYRQDPGQGLRLIYYSQIVNDFQKGDIAEGYSVSREKKESFPLTVTSAQKNPTAFYLCASSSWDGQETQYFGPGTRLLVL.

There are many counts of this clonotype. This chain links TRBV7-9 with TRBJ1-3; D is uncertain. The CDR3 is 15 amino acids. Trimming took 5 bases from V and 0 from J, leaving 11 bases between them. The germline gives CDR1 SEHNR, CDR2 FQNEAQ (reference sequence). In nucleotides, the CDR3 is TGTGCCAGCAGCCCGCAAATATCCTCTGGAAACACCATATATTTT. Amino acid sequence: CASSPQISSGNTIYF. The variable domain in full, with the rest retrieved from reference TRBV7-9 and TRBJ1-3, is DTGVSQNPRHKITKRGQNVTFRCDPISEHNRLYWYRQTLGQGPEFLTYFQNEAQLEKSRLLSDRFSAERPKGSFSTLEIQRTEQGDSAMYLCASSPQISSGNTIYFGEGSWLTVV.

A note on this clonotype: A much larger clone lies one base from this, so it may be a read error. The J gene is TRBJ1-2, the V gene TRBV4-1; unclear D gene. The V and J ends lost 4 bases and 4 bases respectively, with 7 bases between them. The germline V gene has CDR1 MGHRA and CDR2 YSYEKL. The CDR3 is made up of 12 amino acids. As DNA, the CDR3 is TGCGCCAGCAGCCGGGGATTCTATGGCTACACCTTC. It encodes CASSRGFYGYTF.

Only a few counts were recorded for this clonotype. The chain recombines TRBV19 with TRBJ2-7, with 7 bases that match TRBD2. The CDR3 contains 16 residues. V gave up 4 bases and J gave up 3 bases; unmatched junction bases: 12. The germline CDR1 and CDR2 sequences are LNHDA and SQIVND (reference sequence). The CDR3 DNA follows: TGTGCCAGTAGTAGACCTCCGGTAGCGGGCCACTACGAGCAGTACTTC. Protein sequence: CASSRPPVAGHYEQYF.

The chain links TRBV6-5 to TRBJ1-4, with TRBD1 as a possible D gene (6 bases). Germline V gene sequence: CDR1 MNHEY, CDR2 SVGAGI. V lost 0 bases, J lost 8 bases, and 16 bases lay in between. The CDR3 is made up of 16 amino acids. This CDR3 is CASSYSSPGVLEKLFF. DNA of the CDR3: TGTGCCAGCAGTTACTCCTCTCCAGGGGTGTTGGAAAAACTGTTTTTT.

Regarding this clonotype: One base away lies a much larger clone, so this may be a sequencing read error. The gene calls are TRBV4-3 and TRBJ1-1; D gene unclear. Germline CDR1 and CDR2: LGHNA and YSLEER. Trimming removed 4 bases from V and 1 base from J, with 13 bases in between. There are 15 residues in the CDR3. This CDR3 is CASSRESRANTEAFF. The CDR3 coding sequence is TGCGCCAGCAGCCGAGAGTCTCGGGCGAACACTGAAGCTTTCTTT.

The chain carries TRBV7-9 and TRBJ2-1; D is unresolved. The CDR3 is 13 amino acids. Germline CDR1 is SEHNR and CDR2 is FQNEAQ (reference sequence). The ends were cut back, 8 bases at V and 8 bases at J, with 16 bases in the middle. CDR3: CASSPPSVYEQFF. CDR3 coding DNA: TGTGCCAGCTCCCCCCCCTCAGTGTATGAGCAGTTCTTC.

In this sample, this clonotype turned up many times. This chain links TRBV7-9 with TRBJ1-4; D ambiguous. V was clipped by 1 base and J by 8 bases, with 8 bases between them. Germline V gives CDR1 SEHNR, CDR2 FQNEAQ (reference sequence). This CDR3 contains 13 residues. The CDR3 DNA reads as TGTGCCAGCAGCTTAGGTACGAGAGAAAAACTGTTTTTT. Protein sequence: CASSLGTREKLFF.

About this clonotype: One end of the junction is discordant with germline, which a read error may explain. The chain recombines TRBV4-1 with TRBJ2-7, with 9 bases identical to TRBD1. CDR1 MGHRA and CDR2 YSYEKL come from the germline V gene. This CDR3 contains 15 residues. The DNA for the CDR3 is TGCGCCGGCAGCCAAGACAGGGGGAGCTCCTACGAGCAGTACTTC. Amino acids: CAGSQDRGSSYEQYF.